This TCR beta chain stems from a study of technical replicates of blood from a few donors. V lost 5 bases and J lost 8, with 9 bases in between. CDR3 length: 12 residues. Germline lookup yields CDR1 SEHNR and CDR2 FQNEAQ (reference sequence). The sample holds one count of this clone. The method was immunoSEQ multiplex PCR; TCRdb's version includes in-frame clones alone and lacks a portion of them. The repertoire consists of about 61,000 clones, with around 97% occurring once and the leading ten covering 0.19%. This sequence joins TRBV7-9 and TRBJ1-4; maybe TRBD1 (5 bases). Sequenced material: T cells isolated from PBMCs. The TCR originated in a human donor in good health. CDR3 nucleotides: TGTGCCAGCAGCCCGGGGGAAGAAAAACTGTTTTTT. It specifies CASSPGEEKLFF.